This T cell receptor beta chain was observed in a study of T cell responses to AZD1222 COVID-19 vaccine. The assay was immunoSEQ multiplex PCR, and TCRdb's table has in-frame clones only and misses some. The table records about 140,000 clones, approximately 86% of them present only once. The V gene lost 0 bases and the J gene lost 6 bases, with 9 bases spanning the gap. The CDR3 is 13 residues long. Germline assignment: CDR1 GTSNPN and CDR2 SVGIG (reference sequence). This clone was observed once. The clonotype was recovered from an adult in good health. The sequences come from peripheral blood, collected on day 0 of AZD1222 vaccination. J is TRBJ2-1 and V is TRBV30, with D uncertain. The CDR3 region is CAWSVFSSNEQFF. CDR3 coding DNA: TGTGCCTGGAGTGTATTTTCCAGCAATGAGCAGTTCTTC. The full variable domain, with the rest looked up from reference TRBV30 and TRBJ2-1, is SQTIHQWPATLVQPVGSPLSLECTVEGTSNPNLYWYRQAAGRGLQLLFYSVGIGQISSEVPQNLSASRPQDRQFILSSKKLLLSDSGFYLCAWSVFSSNEQFFGPGTRLTVL.